A selection of T cell receptor beta chains follows, all from one sample in a study of regulatory T cells in long-lasting Graves disease. One entry per CDR3 protein, called by TCRdb with MiXCR from the multiplex PCR reads. The sample shows more than 350,000 distinct CDR3 sequences, around a fifth of them seen only once. The sample in question was peripheral blood mononuclear cells (PBMCs), obtained when the disease was refractory, from a patient treated with antithyroid drugs. Receptor source: a female donor with Graves disease. The CDR3 runs from the conserved cysteine through the conserved F or W. Fields, in order: CDR3 protein, CDR3 DNA, J gene, V gene, D gene, clone size, CDR3 length. A D gene is named only where the DNA matches it firmly. The size of a clone is reported for some rows only, either as once, few or many, or as a class for expanded clones.

CDR3 protein: CASSLIGITDTQYF; CDR3 DNA: TGTGCCAGCAGTTTAATAGGGATCACAGATACGCAGTATTTT; J gene: TRBJ2-3; V gene: TRBV12-3/TRBV12-4; D gene: NA; clone size: NA; CDR3 length: 14
CDR3 protein: CASRERPLPNEKLFF; CDR3 DNA: TGTGCCAGCAGAGAGCGACCTCTCCCTAATGAAAAACTGTTTTTT; J gene: TRBJ1-4; V gene: TRBV6-1; D gene: NA; clone size: NA; CDR3 length: 15
CDR3 protein: CSARGTSYTYEQYF; CDR3 DNA: TGCAGTGCTAGAGGGACTAGCTATACCTACGAGCAGTACTTC; J gene: TRBJ2-7; V gene: TRBV20-1; D gene: TRBD2; clone size: few; CDR3 length: 14
CDR3 protein: CASSLDDGGLAGSYEQYF; CDR3 DNA: TGCGCCAGCAGCTTGGACGATGGTGGACTAGCGGGCTCCTACGAGCAGTACTTC; J gene: TRBJ2-7; V gene: TRBV5-1; D gene: TRBD2; clone size: few; CDR3 length: 18
CDR3 protein: CASSLDVWGTSYNEQFF; CDR3 DNA: TGTGCCAGCAGCTTAGATGTTTGGGGGACATCCTACAATGAGCAGTTCTTC; J gene: TRBJ2-1; V gene: TRBV11-2; D gene: NA; clone size: NA; CDR3 length: 17
CDR3 protein: CSAAEVGREPYEQYF; CDR3 DNA: TGCAGTGCCGCGGAGGTGGGGCGTGAACCCTACGAGCAGTACTTC; J gene: TRBJ2-7; V gene: TRBV20-1; D gene: NA; clone size: many; CDR3 length: 15
CDR3 protein: CSVEDLEWETDIQETQYF; CDR3 DNA: TGCAGCGTTGAAGATCTCGAGTGGGAAACAGACATACAAGAGACCCAGTACTTC; J gene: TRBJ2-5; V gene: TRBV29-1; D gene: NA; clone size: NA; CDR3 length: 18
CDR3 protein: CASSQAGTGNQPQHF; CDR3 DNA: TGTGCCAGCAGCCAAGCGGGAACCGGCAATCAGCCCCAGCATTTT; J gene: TRBJ1-5; V gene: TRBV3-1; D gene: NA; clone size: many; CDR3 length: 15
CDR3 protein: CASSWTGGGGYTF; CDR3 DNA: TGTGCCAGCAGTTGGACAGGGGGCGGTGGCTACACCTTC; J gene: TRBJ1-2; V gene: TRBV12-3/TRBV12-4; D gene: TRBD1; clone size: many; CDR3 length: 13
CDR3 protein: CASSPYPGQGASGYTF; CDR3 DNA: TGTGCCAGCTCACCGTACCCCGGACAGGGGGCGAGTGGCTACACCTTC; J gene: TRBJ1-2; V gene: TRBV18; D gene: TRBD1; clone size: NA; CDR3 length: 16
CDR3 protein: CASSLGRSYGYTF; CDR3 DNA: TGTGCCAGCAGCTTAGGGCGGTCCTATGGCTACACCTTC; J gene: TRBJ1-2; V gene: TRBV11-2; D gene: NA; clone size: many; CDR3 length: 13
CDR3 protein: CASSPPQGAEAFF; CDR3 DNA: TGTGCCAGCAGTCCCCCCCAGGGCGCTGAAGCTTTCTTT; J gene: TRBJ1-1; V gene: TRBV28; D gene: NA; clone size: many; CDR3 length: 13
CDR3 protein: CATSDAAYEQYF; CDR3 DNA: TGTGCCACCTCGGACGCGGCCTACGAGCAGTACTTC; J gene: TRBJ2-7; V gene: TRBV24-1; D gene: NA; clone size: NA; CDR3 length: 12
CDR3 protein: CASSWDGGSSYNEQFF; CDR3 DNA: TGTGCCAGCAGTTGGGATGGCGGGTCCTCCTACAATGAGCAGTTCTTC; J gene: TRBJ2-1; V gene: TRBV12-3/TRBV12-4; D gene: NA; clone size: NA; CDR3 length: 16
CDR3 protein: CASSALTGADTQYF; CDR3 DNA: TGTGCCAGCAGTGCCCTGACAGGCGCAGATACGCAGTATTTT; J gene: TRBJ2-3; V gene: TRBV28; D gene: NA; clone size: NA; CDR3 length: 14
CDR3 protein: CASSPWGLPGTQETQYF; CDR3 DNA: TGTGCCAGCAGCCCCTGGGGCCTCCCCGGGACACAAGAGACCCAGTACTTC; J gene: TRBJ2-5; V gene: TRBV3-1; D gene: NA; clone size: NA; CDR3 length: 17
CDR3 protein: CASSLALRLAQHF; CDR3 DNA: TGTGCCAGCAGTTTAGCGCTCCGGCTAGCCCAGCATTTT; J gene: TRBJ1-5; V gene: TRBV12-3/TRBV12-4; D gene: NA; clone size: many; CDR3 length: 13
CDR3 protein: CASSHSGTGSYEQYF; CDR3 DNA: TGTGCCAGCAGCCATTCCGGGACTGGGTCCTACGAGCAGTACTTC; J gene: TRBJ2-7; V gene: TRBV3-1; D gene: NA; clone size: NA; CDR3 length: 15
CDR3 protein: CSVCRDREGEKLFF; CDR3 DNA: TGCAGCGTGTGCCGGGACAGGGAGGGAGAAAAACTGTTTTTT; J gene: TRBJ1-4; V gene: TRBV29-1; D gene: TRBD1; clone size: NA; CDR3 length: 14
CDR3 protein: CASSPLSGEETQYF; CDR3 DNA: TGTGCCAGCTCACCACTCTCGGGAGAGGAGACCCAGTACTTC; J gene: TRBJ2-5; V gene: TRBV18; D gene: NA; clone size: many; CDR3 length: 14
CDR3 protein: CASGAGVPNEQFF; CDR3 DNA: TGTGCCAGCGGAGCGGGAGTCCCGAATGAGCAGTTCTTC; J gene: TRBJ2-1; V gene: TRBV28; D gene: TRBD2; clone size: few; CDR3 length: 13
CDR3 protein: CSVESRDGSYEQYF; CDR3 DNA: TGCAGCGTTGAAAGCAGGGACGGGTCCTACGAGCAGTACTTC; J gene: TRBJ2-7; V gene: TRBV29-1; D gene: NA; clone size: many; CDR3 length: 14
CDR3 protein: CASSYHTATNYGYTF; CDR3 DNA: TGTGCCAGCAGTTACCACACAGCTACTAACTATGGCTACACCTTC; J gene: TRBJ1-2; V gene: TRBV6-5; D gene: NA; clone size: NA; CDR3 length: 15
CDR3 protein: CARNSGEEKLFF; CDR3 DNA: TGTGCCCGGAACTCGGGGGAGGAAAAACTGTTTTTT; J gene: TRBJ1-4; V gene: TRBV30; D gene: NA; clone size: few; CDR3 length: 12
CDR3 protein: CSASGTGGDTQYF; CDR3 DNA: TGCAGTGCTAGCGGGACCGGGGGGGATACGCAGTATTTT; J gene: TRBJ2-3; V gene: TRBV20-1; D gene: TRBD2; clone size: NA; CDR3 length: 13
CDR3 protein: CASSPSGLGPEETQYF; CDR3 DNA: TGTGCCAGCAGCCCGAGTGGTCTAGGCCCCGAAGAGACCCAGTACTTC; J gene: TRBJ2-5; V gene: TRBV9; D gene: NA; clone size: NA; CDR3 length: 16
CDR3 protein: CASTTGGSNEKLFF; CDR3 DNA: TGTGCCAGTACCACCGGGGGATCTAATGAAAAACTGTTTTTT; J gene: TRBJ1-4; V gene: TRBV19; D gene: NA; clone size: few; CDR3 length: 14
CDR3 protein: CSVANYEQYF; CDR3 DNA: TGCAGCGTCGCGAACTACGAGCAGTACTTC; J gene: TRBJ2-7; V gene: TRBV29-1; D gene: NA; clone size: many; CDR3 length: 10
CDR3 protein: CAGSLDSGTVNTEAFF; CDR3 DNA: TGTGCCGGCAGCTTAGACTCTGGGACAGTGAACACTGAAGCTTTCTTT; J gene: TRBJ1-1; V gene: TRBV7-8; D gene: TRBD1; clone size: NA; CDR3 length: 16
CDR3 protein: CASISRLNIQYF; CDR3 DNA: TGCGCCAGCATATCCAGGCTCAACATTCAGTACTTC; J gene: TRBJ2-4; V gene: TRBV10-2; D gene: NA; clone size: few; CDR3 length: 12
CDR3 protein: CAGREGTRLYGYTF; CDR3 DNA: TGTGCCGGACGAGAGGGGACGAGACTCTATGGCTACACCTTC; J gene: TRBJ1-2; V gene: TRBV6-1; D gene: NA; clone size: many; CDR3 length: 14
CDR3 protein: CASSSAGTAGGYTF; CDR3 DNA: TGTGCCAGCAGTTCGGCCGGGACCGCTGGGGGCTACACCTTC; J gene: TRBJ1-2; V gene: TRBV6-5; D gene: NA; clone size: NA; CDR3 length: 14
CDR3 protein: CASSLETLNTEAFF; CDR3 DNA: TGTGCCAGCAGCCTTGAGACCTTGAACACTGAAGCTTTCTTT; J gene: TRBJ1-1; V gene: TRBV12-3/TRBV12-4; D gene: NA; clone size: many; CDR3 length: 14
CDR3 protein: CAGKRAGGGYSGELFF; CDR3 DNA: TGTGCCGGTAAACGAGCGGGAGGAGGTTACAGCGGGGAGCTGTTTTTT; J gene: TRBJ2-2; V gene: TRBV5-1; D gene: TRBD2; clone size: NA; CDR3 length: 16
CDR3 protein: CASSTGQGGYTF; CDR3 DNA: TGTGCCAGCAGCACTGGACAAGGTGGCTACACCTTC; J gene: TRBJ1-2; V gene: TRBV5-6; D gene: NA; clone size: once; CDR3 length: 12
CDR3 protein: CASTPKGKGGSNQPQHF; CDR3 DNA: TGTGCCAGCACTCCTAAAGGGAAAGGGGGTAGCAATCAGCCCCAGCATTTT; J gene: TRBJ1-5; V gene: TRBV6-1; D gene: NA; clone size: few; CDR3 length: 17
CDR3 protein: CASSLEGGATGELFF; CDR3 DNA: TGTGCCAGCAGCTTAGAAGGGGGCGCGACCGGGGAGCTGTTTTTT; J gene: TRBJ2-2; V gene: TRBV11-2; D gene: TRBD1; clone size: NA; CDR3 length: 15
CDR3 protein: CASSLGGDSTYEQYF; CDR3 DNA: TGTGCCAGCAGCTTAGGCGGGGATTCTACCTACGAGCAGTACTTC; J gene: TRBJ2-7; V gene: TRBV7-2; D gene: NA; clone size: many; CDR3 length: 15
CDR3 protein: CASSPQGGDTEAFF; CDR3 DNA: TGTGCCAGCTCACCTCAGGGCGGGGACACTGAAGCTTTCTTT; J gene: TRBJ1-1; V gene: TRBV18; D gene: NA; clone size: NA; CDR3 length: 14
CDR3 protein: CASRGDSYNSPLHF; CDR3 DNA: TGTGCCAGCAGGGGCGACTCCTATAATTCACCCCTCCACTTT; J gene: TRBJ1-6; V gene: TRBV2; D gene: NA; clone size: many; CDR3 length: 14